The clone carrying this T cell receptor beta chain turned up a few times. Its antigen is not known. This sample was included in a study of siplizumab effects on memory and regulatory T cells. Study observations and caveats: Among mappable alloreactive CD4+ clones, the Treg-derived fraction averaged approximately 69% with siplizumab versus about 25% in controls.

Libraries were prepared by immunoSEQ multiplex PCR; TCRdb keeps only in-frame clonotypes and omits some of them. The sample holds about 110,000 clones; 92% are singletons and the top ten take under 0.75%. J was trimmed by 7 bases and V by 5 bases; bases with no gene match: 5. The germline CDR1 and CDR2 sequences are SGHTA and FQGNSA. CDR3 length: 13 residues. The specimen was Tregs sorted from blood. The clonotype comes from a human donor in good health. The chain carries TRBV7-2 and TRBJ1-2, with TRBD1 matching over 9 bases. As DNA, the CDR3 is TGTGCCAGCAGCGTCGGGACAGGGCTTGGCTACACCTTC. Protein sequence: CASSVGTGLGYTF.